The source of this T cell receptor beta chain is a study of CD8+CD57+ T cells in acquired aplastic anemia. Study overall: Roughly 3.2 ug was the average amount of DNA from sorted CD4+ and CD8+ cells. Researchers reported that healthy donors averaged about 10.8 million reads for CD4+ cells.

Investigators profiled TCR beta VDJ and CDR3 from genomic DNA template. TCRdb reprocessed the reads via MiXCR and lists one record per CDR3 protein. This repertoire shows a few hundred thousand distinct CDR3 sequences, 55% to 75% found once; its top ten account for 4%. The sequence was collected from a human donor in good health, serving as a control. Sequenced material: sorted CD4+, CD8+, or CD8+CD57+ T cells (not recorded which) from PBMCs.

This CDR3 is CSATRQGGTMNSPLHF. CDR3 coding DNA: TGCAGTGCTACGAGACAGGGGGGTACGATGAATTCACCCCTCCACTTT. The V call is TRBV20-1, the J call TRBJ1-6, with 9 nucleotides matching TRBD1. The germline CDR1 and CDR2 sequences are DFQATT and SNEGSKA (reference sequence). V shed 4 bases and J 7 bases; nucleotides not matched to a gene: 11. The CDR3 covers 16 residues.